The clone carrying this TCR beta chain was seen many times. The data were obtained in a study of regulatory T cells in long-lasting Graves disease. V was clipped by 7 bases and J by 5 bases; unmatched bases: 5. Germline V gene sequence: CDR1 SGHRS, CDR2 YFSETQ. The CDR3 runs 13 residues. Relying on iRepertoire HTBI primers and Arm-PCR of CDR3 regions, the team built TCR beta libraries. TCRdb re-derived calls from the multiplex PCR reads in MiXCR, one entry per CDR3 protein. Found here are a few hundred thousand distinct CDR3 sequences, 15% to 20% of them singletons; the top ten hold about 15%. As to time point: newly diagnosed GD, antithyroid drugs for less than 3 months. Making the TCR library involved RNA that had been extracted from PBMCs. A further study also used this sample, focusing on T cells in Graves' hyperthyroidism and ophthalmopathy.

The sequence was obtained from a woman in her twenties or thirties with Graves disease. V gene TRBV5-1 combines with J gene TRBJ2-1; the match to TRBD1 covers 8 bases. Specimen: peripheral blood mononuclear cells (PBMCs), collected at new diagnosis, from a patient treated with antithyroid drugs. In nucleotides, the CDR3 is TGCGCCAGCGGTTACAGGGGGGACAATGAGCAGTTCTTC. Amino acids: CASGYRGDNEQFF.